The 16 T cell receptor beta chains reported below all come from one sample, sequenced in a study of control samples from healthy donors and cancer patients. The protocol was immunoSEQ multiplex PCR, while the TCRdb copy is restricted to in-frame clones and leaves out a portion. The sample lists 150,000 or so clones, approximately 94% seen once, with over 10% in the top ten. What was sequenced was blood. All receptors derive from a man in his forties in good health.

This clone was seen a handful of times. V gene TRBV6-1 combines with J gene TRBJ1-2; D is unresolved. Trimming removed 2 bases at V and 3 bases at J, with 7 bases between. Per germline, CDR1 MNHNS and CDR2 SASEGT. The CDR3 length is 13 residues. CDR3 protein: CASSEWADYGYTF. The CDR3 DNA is TGTGCCAGCAGTGAATGGGCAGACTATGGCTACACCTTC.

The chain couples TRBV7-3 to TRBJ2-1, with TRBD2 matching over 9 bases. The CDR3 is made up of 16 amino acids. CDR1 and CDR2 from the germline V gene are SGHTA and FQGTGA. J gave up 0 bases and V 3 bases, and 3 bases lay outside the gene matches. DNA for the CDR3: TGTGCCAGCAGCTTCCGAGCGGGAGGCTCCTACAATGAGCAGTTCTTC. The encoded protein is CASSFRAGGSYNEQFF.

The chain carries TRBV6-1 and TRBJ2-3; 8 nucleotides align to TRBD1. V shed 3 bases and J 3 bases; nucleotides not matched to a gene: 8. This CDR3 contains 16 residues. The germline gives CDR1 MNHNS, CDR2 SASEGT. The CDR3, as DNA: TGTGCCAGCAGTGAGTTCGACAGGGGATTGACAGATACGCAGTATTTT. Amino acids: CASSEFDRGLTDTQYF.

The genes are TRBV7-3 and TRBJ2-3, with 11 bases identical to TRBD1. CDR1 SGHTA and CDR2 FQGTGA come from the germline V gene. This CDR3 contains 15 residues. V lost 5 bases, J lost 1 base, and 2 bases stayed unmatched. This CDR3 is CASSPDRGRTDTQYF. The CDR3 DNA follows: TGTGCCAGCAGCCCGGACAGGGGGCGCACAGATACGCAGTATTTT.

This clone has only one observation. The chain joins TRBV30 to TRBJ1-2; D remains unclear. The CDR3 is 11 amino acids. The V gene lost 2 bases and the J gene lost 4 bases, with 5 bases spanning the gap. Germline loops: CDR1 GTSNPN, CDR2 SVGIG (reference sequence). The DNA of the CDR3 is TGTGCCTGGAGTCCCCGCTATGGCTACACCTTC. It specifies CAWSPRYGYTF.

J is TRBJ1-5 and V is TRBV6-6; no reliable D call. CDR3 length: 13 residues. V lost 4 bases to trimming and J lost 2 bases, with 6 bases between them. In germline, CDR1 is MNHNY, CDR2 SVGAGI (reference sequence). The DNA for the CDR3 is TGTGCCAGCAGTTTTAGTGGCAATCAGCCCCAGCATTTT. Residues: CASSFSGNQPQHF.

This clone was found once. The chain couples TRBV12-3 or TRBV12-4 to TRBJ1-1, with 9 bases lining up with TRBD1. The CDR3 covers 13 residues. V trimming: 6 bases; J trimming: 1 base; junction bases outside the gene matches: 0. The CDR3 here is CASRTGGNTEAFF. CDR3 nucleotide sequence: TGTGCCAGCAGGACAGGGGGGAACACTGAAGCTTTCTTT.

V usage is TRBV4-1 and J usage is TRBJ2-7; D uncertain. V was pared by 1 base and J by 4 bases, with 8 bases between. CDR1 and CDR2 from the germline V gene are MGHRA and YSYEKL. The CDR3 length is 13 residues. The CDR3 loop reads CASSQVYSYEQYF. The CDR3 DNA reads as TGCGCCAGCAGCCAAGTTTACAGTTACGAGCAGTACTTC.

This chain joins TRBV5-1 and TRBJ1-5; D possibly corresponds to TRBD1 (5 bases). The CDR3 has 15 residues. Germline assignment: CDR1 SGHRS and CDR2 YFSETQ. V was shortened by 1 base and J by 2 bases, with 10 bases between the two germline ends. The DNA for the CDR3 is TGCGCCAGCAGCTTGTCCGGGACGGGCAATCAGCCCCAGCATTTT. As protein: CASSLSGTGNQPQHF.

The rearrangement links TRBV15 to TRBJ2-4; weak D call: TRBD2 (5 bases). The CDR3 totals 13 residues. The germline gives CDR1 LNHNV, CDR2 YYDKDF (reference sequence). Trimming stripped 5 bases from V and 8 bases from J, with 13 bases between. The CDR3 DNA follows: TGTGCCACCAGCGTCGCTAGCTGGGACATTCAGTACTTC. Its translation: CATSVASWDIQYF.

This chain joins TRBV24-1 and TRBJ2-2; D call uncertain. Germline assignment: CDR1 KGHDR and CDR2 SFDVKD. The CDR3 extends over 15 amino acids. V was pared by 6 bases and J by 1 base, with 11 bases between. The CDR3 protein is CATSSPSENTGELFF. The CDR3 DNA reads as TGTGCCACCAGTTCCCCGAGCGAGAACACCGGGGAGCTGTTTTTT.

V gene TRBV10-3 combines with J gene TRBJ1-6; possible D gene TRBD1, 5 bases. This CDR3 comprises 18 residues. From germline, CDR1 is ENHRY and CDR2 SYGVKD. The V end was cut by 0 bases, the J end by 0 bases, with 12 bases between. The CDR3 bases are TGTGCCATCAGTGAGTCTGGGCAGGGACGCTCCTATAATTCACCCCTCCACTTT. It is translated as CAISESGQGRSYNSPLHF.

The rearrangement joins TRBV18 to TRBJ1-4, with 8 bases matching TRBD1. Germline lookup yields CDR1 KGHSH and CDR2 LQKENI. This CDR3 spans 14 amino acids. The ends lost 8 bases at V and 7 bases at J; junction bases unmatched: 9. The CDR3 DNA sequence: TGTGCCAGCGCTCAGACAGGGGAGGGTGAAAAACTGTTTTTT. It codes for CASAQTGEGEKLFF. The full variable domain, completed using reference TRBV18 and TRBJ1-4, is NAGVMQNPRHLVRRRGQEARLRCSPMKGHSHVYWYRQLPEEGLKFMVYLQKENIIDESGMPKERFSAEFPKEGPSILRIQQVVRGDSAAYFCASAQTGEGEKLFFGSGTQLSVL.

CDR3 DNA: TGCGCCAGCAGGCTTTATGGGACAGGGGTTCGGAATGAGCAGTTCTTC. The encoded protein is CASRLYGTGVRNEQFF. V is TRBV4-3 and J is TRBJ2-1; 10 bases fit TRBD1. Germline V gives CDR1 LGHNA, CDR2 YSLEER. The junction had 12 bases not matched to a gene; V was cut back by 6 bases and J by 7 bases. This CDR3 comprises 16 residues.

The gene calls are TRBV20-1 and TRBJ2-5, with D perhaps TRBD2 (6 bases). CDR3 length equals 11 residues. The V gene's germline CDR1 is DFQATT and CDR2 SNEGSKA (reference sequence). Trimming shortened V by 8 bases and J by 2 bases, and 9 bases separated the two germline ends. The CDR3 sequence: CSPLAQETQYF. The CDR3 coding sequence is TGCAGTCCTCTAGCGCAAGAGACCCAGTACTTC.

CDR3 region: CASAGTGKNSPLHF. The CDR3 nucleotides read TGTGCCAGCGCGGGGACAGGGAAGAATTCACCCCTCCACTTT. The gene calls are TRBV25-1 and TRBJ1-6; 9 bases are a match to TRBD1. The CDR3 covers 14 residues. J was trimmed by 7 bases and V by 8 bases; bases with no gene match: 6. Germline CDR1 MGHDK, CDR2 SYGVNS.